Shown below are 21 T cell receptor beta chains from a single sample sequenced in a study of cytomegalovirus exposure and HLA in healthy donors. Amplification used 60 Vbeta primers and 13 Jbeta primers. Libraries were prepared by immunoSEQ multiplex PCR; TCRdb keeps only in-frame clonotypes and omits some of them. The sample records about 130,000 clones, approximately 77% being singletons. Input material: PBMCs. The receptor source for this set is a young man in good health and CMV-seronegative.

This clone was counted between two and nine times. The chain employs TRBV2 and TRBJ2-5, with 10 bases lining up with TRBD2. This CDR3 is 15 amino acids long. From germline, CDR1 is SNHLY and CDR2 FYNNEI. V gave up 4 bases and J gave up 4 bases; unmatched junction bases: 6. In nucleotides, the CDR3 is TGTGCCAGCAGTGGGCTAGCGGGAGAGGGAGAGACCCAGTACTTC. Its translation is CASSGLAGEGETQYF.

The gene calls are TRBV7-9 and TRBJ2-5; 11 bases align to TRBD1. V trimming: 1 base; J trimming: 2 bases; junction bases outside the gene matches: 0. Germline V gene data show CDR1 as SEHNR and CDR2 as FQNEAQ (reference sequence). The CDR3 has 15 amino acids. Here the CDR3 reads CASSLGDRGQETQYF. CDR3 coding DNA: TGTGCCAGCAGCTTAGGGGACAGGGGGCAAGAGACCCAGTACTTC.

This sequence joins TRBV4-1 and TRBJ2-1; 10 bases are shared with TRBD2. V dropped 0 bases and J dropped 5; count of bases not matched to a gene: 10. This CDR3 contains 18 residues. Germline CDR1 is MGHRA and CDR2 is YSYEKL. The CDR3 nucleotides are TGCGCCAGCAGCCAAGATTGGCTAGCGGGAGCTTACGACAATGAGCAGTTCTTC. As protein: CASSQDWLAGAYDNEQFF.

This clone was seen only a few times. The V call is TRBV5-1, the J call TRBJ1-1; possibly TRBD1 for D (5 bases). Germline assignment: CDR1 SGHRS and CDR2 YFSETQ. V was shortened by 2 bases and J by 2 bases, with 10 bases between the two germline ends. This CDR3 comprises 14 residues. This CDR3 is CASSFSTDNTEAFF. The CDR3 DNA is TGCGCCAGCAGCTTTTCGACAGATAACACTGAAGCTTTCTTT.

The chain links TRBV7-2 to TRBJ2-1, with D possibly TRBD1 on 6 matching bases. Germline V lookup: CDR1 SGHTA, CDR2 FQGNSA. With 4 bases removed from V and 3 bases from J, the gap between germline ends came to 13 bases. The length of the CDR3 is 15 residues. The CDR3 spells CASSSTGGIYNEQFF. The CDR3 coding sequence is TGTGCCAGCAGCTCGACTGGGGGCATCTACAATGAGCAGTTCTTC.

The gene calls are TRBV9 and TRBJ2-7, with D possibly matching TRBD2 (7 bases). This CDR3 has 14 residues. Germline values: CDR1 SGDLS, CDR2 YYNGEE. Trimming took 0 bases from V and 5 from J, leaving 12 bases between them. CDR3: CASSVGGGLDEQYF. CDR3 sequence (DNA): TGTGCCAGCAGCGTAGGGGGGGGGCTAGACGAGCAGTACTTC.

This clone was seen a handful of times. This chain uses TRBV2 with TRBJ2-7; 7 bases agree with TRBD2. The CDR3 sequence is 19 residues long. CDR1 is SNHLY and CDR2 is FYNNEI in the germline V gene. The J segment lost 2 bases and the V segment lost 11 bases, leaving 27 bases of the junction unmatched. CDR3 region: CAATRIKWGRDGPTYEQYF. The CDR3 bases are TGTGCCGCCACGCGGATTAAATGGGGGAGGGACGGACCAACCTACGAGCAGTACTTC.

This clone turned up a few times. The rearrangement joins TRBV27 to TRBJ2-1, with 10 bases identical to TRBD2. The germline V gene encodes CDR1 MNHEY and CDR2 SMNVEV (reference sequence). Trimming at V came to 5 bases and at J to 0 bases, leaving 4 bases not matched to a gene. The CDR3 sequence is 16 residues long. CDR3 nucleotides: TGTGCCAGCAGTATTAGCGGGAGGAGCTCCTACAATGAGCAGTTCTTC. It is translated as CASSISGRSSYNEQFF.

This sequence joins TRBV6-5 and TRBJ1-1; 9 nucleotides agree with TRBD1. This CDR3 spans 14 amino acids. The germline V gene encodes CDR1 MNHEY and CDR2 SVGAGI. The trim removed 6 bases at V and 6 bases at J, leaving 8 bases unmatched. The CDR3 here is CASRPSGQGAEAFF. The CDR3 DNA sequence: TGTGCCAGCAGGCCCTCGGGACAGGGCGCTGAAGCTTTCTTT.

V gene TRBV4-1 combines with J gene TRBJ2-3, with 9 bases that match TRBD2. The germline V gene encodes CDR1 MGHRA and CDR2 YSYEKL. This CDR3 comprises 18 residues. Unmatched junction bases numbered 14, after V lost 3 bases and J lost 4 bases. CDR3 in DNA: TGCGCCAGCAGCCACGGTAGTCTCAGGCTAGCGGGATCAGATACGCAGTATTTT. It is translated as CASSHGSLRLAGSDTQYF.

The chain joins TRBV5-3 to TRBJ2-5; tentative D call: TRBD2 (6 bases). TRBV5-3 is given ORF status, its function remaining uncertain. Trimming stripped 4 bases from V and 4 bases from J, with 11 bases between. The CDR3 is 13 residues long. The CDR3 spells CARSARRAETQYF. CDR3 in DNA: TGTGCCAGAAGCGCCAGGAGGGCAGAGACCCAGTACTTC.

V gene TRBV6-1 combines with J gene TRBJ2-7, with 11 positions matching TRBD2. The germline CDR1 and CDR2 sequences are MNHNS and SASEGT. The CDR3 spans 14 residues. Trimming at V came to 6 bases and at J to 0 bases, leaving 1 base not matched to a gene. CDR3 coding DNA: TGTGCCAGCAGCACTAGCGGGGGCTCCTACGAGCAGTACTTC. The encoded protein is CASSTSGGSYEQYF.

The CDR3 reads CASSQGQGATNEKLFF. CDR3 nucleotides: TGCGCCAGCAGCCAAGGGCAGGGGGCGACTAATGAAAAACTGTTTTTT. The rearrangement uses TRBV4-1 and TRBJ1-4; 8 positions agree with TRBD1. The CDR3 has 16 residues. In germline, CDR1 is MGHRA, CDR2 YSYEKL. Trimming cost V 1 base and J 2 bases; bases outside gene matches: 3.

V gene TRBV5-1 combines with J gene TRBJ2-2; a weak D match, TRBD1 (6 bases). In germline, CDR1 is SGHRS, CDR2 YFSETQ. The germline V and J ends were trimmed by 4 bases and 2 bases, with 9 bases remaining between them. This CDR3 spans 14 amino acids. DNA for the CDR3: TGCGCCAGCAGCCTGGGACACAACACCGGGGAGCTGTTTTTT. It specifies CASSLGHNTGELFF.

V gene TRBV6-5 combines with J gene TRBJ2-2, with 7 positions matching TRBD2. With V trimmed by 10 bases and J by 0 bases, 2 bases remained unmatched. The CDR3 runs to 13 residues. Germline V gives CDR1 MNHEY, CDR2 SVGAGI. Here the CDR3 DNA reads TGTGCCACCCGGGGGGCGAACACCGGGGAGCTGTTTTTT. Translated, it gives CATRGANTGELFF.

The CDR3 DNA is TGTGCCAGTAGTCCCCGAACTGCACCAACTAATGAAAAACTGTTTTTT. This codes for CASSPRTAPTNEKLFF. The V and J genes are TRBV19 and TRBJ1-4; D unclear. Between the trimmed V and J ends, which lost 5 bases and 0 bases, there was a span of 13 bases. Per the germline V gene, CDR1 is LNHDA and CDR2 is SQIVND (reference sequence). This CDR3 is built from 16 residues.

The V gene is TRBV28, the J gene TRBJ1-5; weak D call: TRBD1 (5 bases). The CDR3 covers 15 residues. The germline V and J ends were trimmed by 5 bases and 3 bases, with 14 bases remaining between them. The germline gives CDR1 MDHEN, CDR2 SYDVKM. The CDR3 nucleotides are TGTGCCAGCAGTACCCTTGGGGCCAACAATCAGCCCCAGCATTTT. Translating gives CASSTLGANNQPQHF.

The genes are TRBV25-1 and TRBJ2-2; D ambiguous. The CDR3 contains 17 residues. Trimming removed 6 bases at V and 2 bases at J, with 19 bases between. Germline CDR1 and CDR2: MGHDK and SYGVNS. This CDR3 reads CASRPDDTLPNTGELFF. In nucleotides, the CDR3 is TGTGCCAGCAGACCCGACGACACTCTACCTAACACCGGGGAGCTGTTTTTT.

This clone has more than one count but fewer than ten. The chain joins TRBV6-6 to TRBJ1-1; 10 nucleotides line up with TRBD1. CDR3 size: 15 residues. The junction had 6 bases not matched to a gene; V was cut back by 3 bases and J by 5 bases. From germline, CDR1 is MNHNY and CDR2 SVGAGI (reference sequence). The CDR3 nucleotides read TGTGCCAGCAGTTATTCGGGACAGGGGCTTACTGAAGCTTTCTTT. Its translation: CASSYSGQGLTEAFF.

A word on this clone: An end of the junction differs from the germline gene, which may be a read error. J is TRBJ2-3 and V is TRBV2; TRBD2 agrees at 9 bases. The CDR3 contains 14 residues. Per the germline V gene, CDR1 is SNHLY and CDR2 is FYNNEI. The CDR3 protein is CASSEALRASGASF. In nucleotides, the CDR3 is TGTGCCAGCAGTGAAGCGCTTCGGGCTAGCGGGGCCTCTTTT.

The chain joins TRBV19 to TRBJ2-7; weak D call: TRBD2 (7 bases). Between the trimmed V and J ends, which lost 2 bases and 4 bases, there was a span of 21 bases. CDR1 is LNHDA, CDR2 SQIVND, per germline (reference sequence). This CDR3 comprises 17 residues. CDR3 coding DNA: TGTGCCAGTAGTATAAAGGGGGGAGGGTGGGGGCCATACGAGCAGTACTTC. It specifies CASSIKGGGWGPYEQYF. The full variable domain, rest sourced from reference TRBV19 and TRBJ2-7, is DGGITQSPKYLFRKEGQNVTLSCEQNLNHDAMYWYRQDPGQGLRLIYYSQIVNDFQKGDIAEGYSVSREKKESFPLTVTSAQKNPTAFYLCASSIKGGGWGPYEQYFGPGTRLTVT.